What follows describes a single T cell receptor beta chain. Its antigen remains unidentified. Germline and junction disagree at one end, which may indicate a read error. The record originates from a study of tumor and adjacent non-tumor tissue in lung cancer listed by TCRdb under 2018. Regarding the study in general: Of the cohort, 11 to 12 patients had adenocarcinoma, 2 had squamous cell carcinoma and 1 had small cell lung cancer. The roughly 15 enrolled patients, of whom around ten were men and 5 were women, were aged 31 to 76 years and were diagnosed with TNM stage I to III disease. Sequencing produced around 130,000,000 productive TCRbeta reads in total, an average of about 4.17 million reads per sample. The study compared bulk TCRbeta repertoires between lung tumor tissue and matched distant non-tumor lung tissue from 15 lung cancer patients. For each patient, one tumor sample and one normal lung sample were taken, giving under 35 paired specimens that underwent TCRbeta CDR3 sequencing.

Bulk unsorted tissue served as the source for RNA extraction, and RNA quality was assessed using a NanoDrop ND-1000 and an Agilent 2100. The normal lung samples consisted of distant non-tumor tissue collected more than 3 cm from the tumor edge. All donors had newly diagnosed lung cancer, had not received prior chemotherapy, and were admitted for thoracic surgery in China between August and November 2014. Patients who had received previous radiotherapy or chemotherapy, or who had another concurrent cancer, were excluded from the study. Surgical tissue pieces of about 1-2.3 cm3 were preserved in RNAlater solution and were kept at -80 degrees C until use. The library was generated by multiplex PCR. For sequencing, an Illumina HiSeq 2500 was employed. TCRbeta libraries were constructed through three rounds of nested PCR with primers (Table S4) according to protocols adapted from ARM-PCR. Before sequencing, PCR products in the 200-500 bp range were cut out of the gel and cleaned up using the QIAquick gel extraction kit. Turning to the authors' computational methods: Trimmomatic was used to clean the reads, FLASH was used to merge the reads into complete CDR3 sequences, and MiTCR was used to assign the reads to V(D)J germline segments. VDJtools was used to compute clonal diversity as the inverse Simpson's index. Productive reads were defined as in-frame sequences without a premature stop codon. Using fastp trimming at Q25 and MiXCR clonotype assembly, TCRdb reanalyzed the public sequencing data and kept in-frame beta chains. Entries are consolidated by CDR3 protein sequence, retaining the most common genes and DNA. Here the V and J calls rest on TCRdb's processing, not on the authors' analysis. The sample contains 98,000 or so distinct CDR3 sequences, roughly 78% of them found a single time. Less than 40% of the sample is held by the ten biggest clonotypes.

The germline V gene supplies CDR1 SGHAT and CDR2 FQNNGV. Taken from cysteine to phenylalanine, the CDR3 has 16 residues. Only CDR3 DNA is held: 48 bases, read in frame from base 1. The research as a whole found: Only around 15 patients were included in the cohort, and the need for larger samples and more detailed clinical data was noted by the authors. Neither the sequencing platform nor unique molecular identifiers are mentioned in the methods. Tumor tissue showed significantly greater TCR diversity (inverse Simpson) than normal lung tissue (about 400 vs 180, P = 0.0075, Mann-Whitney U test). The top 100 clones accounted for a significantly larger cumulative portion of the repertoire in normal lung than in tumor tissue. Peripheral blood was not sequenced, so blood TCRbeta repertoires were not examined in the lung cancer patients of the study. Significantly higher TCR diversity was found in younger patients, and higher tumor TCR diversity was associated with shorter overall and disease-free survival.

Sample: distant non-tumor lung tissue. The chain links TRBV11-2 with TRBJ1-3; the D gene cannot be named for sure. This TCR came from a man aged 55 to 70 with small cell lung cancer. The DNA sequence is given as TGTGCCAGCTGCTTAGCGGGCGCCTTCTCTGGAATCACCATATATTTT. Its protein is CASCLAGAFSGITIYF.